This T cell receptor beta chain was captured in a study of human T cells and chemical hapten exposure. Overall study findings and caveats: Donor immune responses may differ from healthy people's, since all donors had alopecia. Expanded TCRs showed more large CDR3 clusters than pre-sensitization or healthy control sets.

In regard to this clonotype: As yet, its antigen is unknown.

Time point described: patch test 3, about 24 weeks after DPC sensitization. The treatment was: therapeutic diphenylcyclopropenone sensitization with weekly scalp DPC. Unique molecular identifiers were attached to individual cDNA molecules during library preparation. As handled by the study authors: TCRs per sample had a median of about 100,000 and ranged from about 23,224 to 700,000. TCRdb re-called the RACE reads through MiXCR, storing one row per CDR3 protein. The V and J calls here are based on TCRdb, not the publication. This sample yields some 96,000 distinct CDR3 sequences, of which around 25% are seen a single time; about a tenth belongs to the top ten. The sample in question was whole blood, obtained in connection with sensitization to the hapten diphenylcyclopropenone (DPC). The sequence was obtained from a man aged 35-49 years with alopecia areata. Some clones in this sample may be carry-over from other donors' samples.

As DNA, the CDR3 is TGTGCCAGCAGTTTATTCCGGGACCCCTCCGGGGAGCAGTACTTC. This sequence encodes CASSLFRDPSGEQYF. The V and J genes are TRBV6-5 and TRBJ2-7; D tentatively reads TRBD1 or TRBD2 (5 bases each). Between the trimmed V and J ends, which lost 4 bases and 7 bases, there was a span of 20 bases. Germline loops: CDR1 MNHEY, CDR2 SVGAGI. The CDR3 runs to 15 residues.